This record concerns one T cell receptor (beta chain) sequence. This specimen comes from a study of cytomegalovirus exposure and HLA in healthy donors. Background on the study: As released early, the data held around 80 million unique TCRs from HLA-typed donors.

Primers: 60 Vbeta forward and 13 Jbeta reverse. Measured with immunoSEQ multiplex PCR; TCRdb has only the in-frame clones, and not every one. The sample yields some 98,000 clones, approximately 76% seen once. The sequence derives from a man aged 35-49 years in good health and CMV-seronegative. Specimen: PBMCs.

The CDR3 DNA sequence: TGTGCCAGCAGCTTATCGAGATACTCCTACGAGCAGTACTTC. The encoded protein is CASSLSRYSYEQYF. The chain uses TRBV7-2 and TRBJ2-7; D gene uncertain. The germline CDR1 and CDR2 sequences are SGHTA and FQGNSA. The CDR3 consists of 14 residues. Deletions cut 2 bases from V and 0 bases from J, with 8 bases between.